This T cell receptor (beta chain) was observed in a study of technical replicates of blood from a few donors. Data came from immunoSEQ multiplex PCR; TCRdb stores just in-frame clones and leaves some out. The table lists approximately 100,000 clones, 96% of them singletons. This CDR3 has 15 amino acids. From germline, CDR1 is SGHRS and CDR2 YFSETQ. After removal of 2 bases from V and 7 bases from J, the junction contained 6 bases not matched to a gene. The sequenced sample was T cells isolated from PBMCs. The clonotype comes from a human donor in good health. This chain joins TRBV5-1 and TRBJ2-1; TRBD1 aligns across 10 bases. CDR3 loop: CASSLGTGASNEQFF. CDR3 sequence (DNA): TGCGCCAGCAGCTTAGGGACAGGGGCGTCAAATGAGCAGTTCTTC.